One sample yielded the 16 T cell receptor beta chains listed below, sequenced in a study of T cells in Graves' hyperthyroidism and ophthalmopathy (dated by TCRdb to between 2018 and 2020). The method was multiplex PCR. The sequencer was an Illumina HiSeq 2000. TCR beta CDR3 regions were amplified from RNA transcripts. A first-round RT-PCR of the TCR CDR3 used the HTBI primer set with the Qiagen OneStep RT-PCR kit. The raw public reads went through TCRdb reprocessing: fastp at Q25, MiXCR clone calling, in-frame beta chains kept. Duplicate CDR3 protein sequences are folded into a single record with the most common DNA and genes. In this sample the table shows around 450,000 distinct CDR3 sequences, approximately 14% of which occur a single time. Of the sample, approximately 8% falls within the top ten clones. What was sequenced was blood. The receptor set was obtained from a woman between 18 and 29 years old with Graves' hyperthyroidism.

This clonotype was counted at least ten times. The V gene is TRBV10-3, the J gene TRBJ2-7; TRBD2 matches 8 bases. Germline CDR1 reads ENHRY; CDR2 reads SYGVKD. Trimming took 2 bases from V and 6 from J; bases not matched to a gene: 12. The CDR3 spans 16 residues. DNA of the CDR3: TGTGCCATCAGTGAGCGGGGAGCGGGAGATGGTCGCGAGCAGTACTTC. It encodes CAISERGAGDGREQYF.

This clonotype was counted ten times or more. This chain uses TRBV12-3 or TRBV12-4 with TRBJ2-5; no definite D call. Trimming shortened V by 3 bases and J by 5 bases, and 13 bases separated the two germline ends. CDR3 length: 14 residues. This chain's CDR3 is CASSFGTIPETQYF. CDR3 in DNA: TGTGCCAGCAGTTTCGGAACTATCCCGGAGACCCAGTACTTC.

This clonotype has at least ten counts. This sequence joins TRBV5-1 and TRBJ2-1; TRBD2 might be the D (5 bases). V lost 0 bases, J lost 8 bases, and 18 bases lay in between. The CDR3 consists of 16 residues. The germline V gene has CDR1 SGHRS and CDR2 YFSETQ. The CDR3 nucleotides are TGCGCCAGCAGCTTGGGAGGCCTAGCTGCCACCTATGAGCAGTTCTTC. Protein sequence: CASSLGGLAATYEQFF.

This clonotype was found many times. The rearrangement joins TRBV24-1 to TRBJ2-4, with 12 bases that match TRBD2. The CDR3 consists of 15 residues. CDR1 and CDR2 from the germline V gene are KGHDR and SFDVKD. With 3 bases clipped from V and 7 bases from J, the junction kept 3 bases outside the gene matches. The CDR3 region is CATSDPGTSGNIQYF. Here the CDR3 DNA reads TGTGCCACCAGTGATCCCGGGACTAGCGGGAACATTCAGTACTTC.

This clonotype was counted many times. The chain is built from TRBV2 and TRBJ2-7; D uncertain. The V end lost 2 bases, the J end lost 3 bases, and 8 bases lay between the germline ends. The CDR3 is 13 residues long. Germline CDR1 SNHLY, CDR2 FYNNEI. The CDR3 protein is CASSESQLYEQYF. Here the CDR3 DNA reads TGTGCCAGCAGTGAATCGCAGCTCTACGAGCAGTACTTC.

This clonotype occurred many times. V is TRBV13 and J is TRBJ1-2, with 7 bases that match TRBD1. The CDR3 is 13 amino acids. J gave up 3 bases and V 8 bases, and 6 bases lay outside the gene matches. Germline lookup yields CDR1 PRHDT and CDR2 FYEKMQ (reference sequence). The CDR3 bases are TGTGCCAGCGGGCGGGACAGATACTATGGCTACACCTTC. Translation: CASGRDRYYGYTF.

This clonotype was observed at least ten times. The V and J genes are TRBV20-1 and TRBJ2-7, with D perhaps assigned TRBD1 or TRBD2 (5 bases each). CDR1 and CDR2 from the germline V gene are DFQATT and SNEGSKA (reference sequence). CDR3 length: 14 residues. V was pared by 2 bases and J by 7 bases, with 18 bases between. The CDR3 DNA reads TGCAGTGCTAGAAGCCCGGGACGGAGTTCTGAGCAGTACTTC. Translating gives CSARSPGRSSEQYF.

This clonotype was seen repeatedly, ten times or more. The chain recombines TRBV30 with TRBJ2-7; D is tentatively TRBD1 or TRBD2 (6 bases each). Germline V CDR1 and CDR2: GTSNPN, SVGIG (reference sequence). V shed 2 bases and J shed 5 bases, with 7 bases lying between them. CDR3 length: 11 residues. In DNA form, the CDR3 reads TGTGCCTGGAGTAGGGGGGACGAGCAGTACTTC. Its translation: CAWSRGDEQYF.

The rearrangement joins TRBV6-2 or TRBV6-3 to TRBJ2-1, with 9 bases aligning to TRBD1. The germline gives CDR1 MNHEY, CDR2 SVGEGT. This CDR3 is 15 amino acids long. The J segment lost 4 bases and the V segment lost 4 bases, leaving 5 bases of the junction unmatched. This CDR3 reads CASSSRTGEYNEQFF. The CDR3 DNA sequence: TGTGCCAGCAGTTCTCGGACAGGGGAATACAATGAGCAGTTCTTC.

This clonotype was picked up many times. This chain uses TRBV5-1 with TRBJ1-2; perhaps TRBD1 as D (5 bases). Trimming cost V 4 bases and J 1 base, with 26 bases left between them. In germline, CDR1 is SGHRS, CDR2 YFSETQ. The CDR3 sequence is 19 residues long. CDR3 nucleotides: TGCGCCAGCAGCCTCCTTGGACTGTCGGGACGGGGACTTAACTATGGCTACACCTTC. Protein product: CASSLLGLSGRGLNYGYTF.

This clonotype has at least ten counts. The rearrangement uses TRBV20-1 and TRBJ2-5, with 11 positions matching TRBD2. The ends lost 6 bases at V and 1 base at J; junction bases unmatched: 7. The CDR3 contains 15 residues. Germline assignment: CDR1 DFQATT and CDR2 SNEGSKA (reference sequence). The CDR3 region is CSAIRLAGSQETQYF. DNA of the CDR3: TGCAGTGCCATCAGACTAGCGGGGAGCCAAGAGACCCAGTACTTC.

This clonotype was recorded many times. V and J are TRBV27 and TRBJ2-7; TRBD2 aligns across 12 bases. This CDR3 comprises 16 residues. Trimming at V came to 0 bases and at J to 6 bases, leaving 6 bases not matched to a gene. The germline gives CDR1 MNHEY, CDR2 SMNVEV (reference sequence). The CDR3 nucleotides read TGTGCCAGCAGTTTATCGCCACTAGCGGGGGGAAGCGAGCAGTACTTC. Protein sequence: CASSLSPLAGGSEQYF.

This rearrangement joins TRBV5-1 to TRBJ1-1; perhaps TRBD1 as D (5 bases). Trimming took off 4 bases at V and 4 bases at J, with 14 bases between the two ends. This CDR3 has 14 residues. Germline CDR1 SGHRS, CDR2 YFSETQ. As DNA, the CDR3 is TGCGCCAGCAGCGGTATCACCCAGGGCACTGAAGCTTTCTTT. It translates to CASSGITQGTEAFF.

This clonotype was recorded many times. The J gene is TRBJ2-7, the V gene TRBV7-2, with 7 bases aligning to TRBD1. The CDR3 covers 15 residues. V dropped 5 bases and J dropped 2; count of bases not matched to a gene: 9. Germline V CDR1 and CDR2: SGHTA, FQGNSA. The CDR3 DNA is TGTGCCAGCAGCCCTACAGGGGTCCTCCCCTACGAGCAGTACTTC. Its translation is CASSPTGVLPYEQYF.

This clonotype has a count of ten or more. The chain carries TRBV12-3 or TRBV12-4 and TRBJ2-5; 8 bases fit TRBD2. V was clipped by 5 bases and J by 4 bases; unmatched bases: 18. CDR3 size: 18 residues. CDR3 in amino acids: CASSVGTRGSSSRETQYF. DNA of the CDR3: TGTGCCAGCAGTGTGGGGACTAGGGGATCCTCGTCCCGAGAGACCCAGTACTTC.

This clonotype appeared a few times. J is TRBJ2-4 and V is TRBV4-1, with a possible D match to TRBD2 (6 bases). The CDR3 has 17 residues. The germline V and J ends were trimmed by 3 bases and 5 bases, with 20 bases remaining between them. The germline V gene encodes CDR1 MGHRA and CDR2 YSYEKL. Written as DNA, the CDR3 is TGCGCCAGCAGCCAGGTCCGACTAGTAACGCCCCAAAACATTCAGTACTTC. Its translation: CASSQVRLVTPQNIQYF.